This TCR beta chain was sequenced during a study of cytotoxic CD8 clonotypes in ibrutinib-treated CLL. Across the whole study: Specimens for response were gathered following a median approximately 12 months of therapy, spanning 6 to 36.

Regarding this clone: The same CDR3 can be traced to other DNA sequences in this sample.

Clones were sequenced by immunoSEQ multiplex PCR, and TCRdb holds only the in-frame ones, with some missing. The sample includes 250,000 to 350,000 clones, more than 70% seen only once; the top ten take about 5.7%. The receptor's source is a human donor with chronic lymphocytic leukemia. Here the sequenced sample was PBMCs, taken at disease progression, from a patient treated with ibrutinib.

The chain's CDR3 is CSARTGDGYTF. The CDR3 nucleotides are TGCAGTGCTAGAACCGGGGATGGCTACACCTTC. This chain links TRBV20-1 with TRBJ1-2; D is unresolved. The length of the CDR3 is 11 residues. V was shortened by 2 bases and J by 6 bases, with 7 bases between the two germline ends. Germline V gene sequence: CDR1 DFQATT, CDR2 SNEGSKA (reference sequence).